These 4 T cell receptor beta chains were sequenced from one sample in a study of shared clonotypes between healthy human individuals. Method: immunoSEQ multiplex PCR; TCRdb's copy keeps in-frame clones and lacks some. The sample lists about 990,000 clones, around three quarters seen once, with 0.5% to 0.65% in the top ten. Sample: memory CD4+ T cells from PBMCs. The subset was: CD45RA-negative fraction. The receptors originated from a man between 18 and 29 years old in good health. Some clones in this sample may be carry-over from other donors' samples.

There are a few counts of this clone. The chain joins TRBV10-3 to TRBJ1-1; no clear D. The CDR3 is 12 amino acids. Germline V lookup: CDR1 ENHRY, CDR2 SYGVKD. The V end was cut by 6 bases, the J end by 1 base, with 6 bases between. The CDR3 DNA is TGTGCCATCAGCGATACGAACACTGAAGCTTTCTTT. Protein: CAISDTNTEAFF.

The J gene is TRBJ1-2, the V gene TRBV7-2; 8 bases match TRBD1. V trimming: 7 bases; J trimming: 8 bases; junction bases outside the gene matches: 6. The length of the CDR3 is 12 residues. CDR1 is SGHTA and CDR2 is FQGNSA in the germline V gene. CDR3 in amino acids: CASMDRAPGYTF. CDR3 nucleotide sequence: TGTGCCAGCATGGACAGGGCTCCAGGCTACACCTTC. Looking up the rest from reference TRBV7-2 and TRBJ1-2 gives the full variable domain: GAGVSQSPSNKVTEKGKDVELRCDPISGHTALYWYRQSLGQGLEFLIYFQGNSAPDKSGLPSDRFSAERTGGSVSTLTIQRTQQEDSAVYLCASMDRAPGYTFGSGTRLTVV.

This clone was observed a handful of times. The chain has TRBV19 and TRBJ1-4, with D maybe TRBD1 (6 bases). The V and J ends lost 8 bases and 8 bases respectively, with 21 bases between them. CDR1 and CDR2 from the germline V gene are LNHDA and SQIVND (reference sequence). CDR3 length: 15 amino acids. The CDR3 sequence: CASSSPGTRGEKLFF. The DNA of the CDR3 is TGTGCCAGTTCCTCTCCCGGGACACGAGGCGAAAAACTGTTTTTT.

The chain employs TRBV6-5 and TRBJ1-2; no reliable D call. The CDR3 extends over 13 amino acids. Germline V gene lookup returns CDR1 MNHEY and CDR2 SVGAGI. The ends were cut back, 2 bases at V and 5 bases at J, with 9 bases in the middle. As DNA, the CDR3 is TGTGCCAGCAGTTACAGGAACACTTATGGCTACACCTTC. This codes for CASSYRNTYGYTF.